The 9 T cell receptor beta chains presented below share a single source sample, sequenced in a study of cytomegalovirus exposure and HLA in healthy donors. The method was immunoSEQ multiplex PCR; TCRdb's version includes in-frame clones alone and lacks a portion of them. The profile shows 150,000 to 200,000 clones, around 85% of them singletons. Sequenced material: PBMCs. These TCRs come from a man younger than 35 in good health and CMV-seropositive.

The chain couples TRBV4-2 to TRBJ1-2, with a tentative D call TRBD1 (5 bases). Germline V gene lookup returns CDR1 LGHNA and CDR2 YNFKEQ. The CDR3 is made up of 15 amino acids. Trimming took off 4 bases at V and 6 bases at J, with 18 bases between the two ends. The CDR3 DNA follows: TGTGCCAGCAGCCTAGGGGCCTCAGGGAAGAATGGCTACACCTTC. Encoded protein: CASSLGASGKNGYTF.

The chain employs TRBV19 and TRBJ2-1, with D perhaps matching TRBD1 (6 bases). The CDR3 is 16 amino acids. Per the germline V gene, CDR1 is LNHDA and CDR2 is SQIVND (reference sequence). Trimming took 6 bases from V and 1 from J, leaving 16 bases between them. CDR3 residues: CASSRSGRGSYNEQFF. CDR3 nucleotide sequence: TGTGCCAGTAGCCGGAGTGGCAGGGGATCCTACAATGAGCAGTTCTTC.

V and J are TRBV28 and TRBJ1-3, with TRBD1 identical over 7 bases. V lost 2 bases, J lost 0 bases, and 7 bases stayed unmatched. CDR1 is MDHEN, CDR2 SYDVKM, per germline. The CDR3 runs to 17 residues. The CDR3 bases are TGTGCCAGCAGTTTAAGGGGACAGTTACGCTCTGGAAACACCATATATTTT. Its protein is CASSLRGQLRSGNTIYF. The variable domain in full, with the rest retrieved from reference TRBV28 and TRBJ1-3, is DVKVTQSSRYLVKRTGEKVFLECVQDMDHENMFWYRQDPGLGLRLIYFSYDVKMKEKGDIPEGYSVSREKKERFSLILESASTNQTSMYLCASSLRGQLRSGNTIYFGEGSWLTVV.

This clone was recorded once. The CDR3 protein is CASSLEGAQQPQHF. DNA for the CDR3: TGTGCCAGCAGTTTAGAGGGGGCACAGCAGCCCCAGCATTTT. The gene calls are TRBV27 and TRBJ1-5, with 7 bases fitting TRBD1. CDR1 is MNHEY and CDR2 is SMNVEV in the germline V gene (reference sequence). V lost 2 bases to trimming and J lost 7 bases; unmatched junction nucleotides: 5. The CDR3 runs 14 residues.

The V gene is TRBV6-1, the J gene TRBJ2-6, with a possible D match to TRBD1 (5 bases). V lost 11 bases and J lost 0, with 14 bases in between. Germline CDR1 reads MNHNS; CDR2 reads SASEGT. This CDR3 has 15 residues. As DNA, the CDR3 is TGTGCCGTTACAAGGGGCGTCTCTGGGGCCAACGTCCTGACTTTC. Translating gives CAVTRGVSGANVLTF.

The chain couples TRBV15 to TRBJ1-2; D uncertain. Germline V gene sequence: CDR1 LNHNV, CDR2 YYDKDF (reference sequence). V shed 0 bases and J shed 7 bases, with 9 bases lying between them. The CDR3 covers 13 residues. CDR3 residues: CATSRESTGGYTF. The CDR3, as DNA: TGTGCCACCAGCAGAGAAAGTACGGGTGGCTACACCTTC.

This chain connects TRBV28 to TRBJ2-1; TRBD2 aligns across 8 bases. The CDR3 has 14 amino acids. Germline CDR1 and CDR2: MDHEN and SYDVKM. Unmatched junction bases numbered 6, after V lost 6 bases and J lost 5 bases. The CDR3 here is CASSGSGSHNEQFF. CDR3 nucleotide sequence: TGTGCCAGCAGCGGCAGCGGGAGCCACAATGAGCAGTTCTTC.

This chain uses TRBV27 with TRBJ2-7; 8 bases fit TRBD1. The V gene end was trimmed by 6 bases and the J gene end by 3 bases; junction bases not matched to a gene: 10. In germline, CDR1 is MNHEY, CDR2 SMNVEV (reference sequence). This CDR3 has 15 residues. The CDR3 DNA follows: TGTGCCAGCAGGACCGCCGGGACAGGCTACTACGAGCAGTACTTC. Translating gives CASRTAGTGYYEQYF.

The chain has TRBV19 and TRBJ2-1, with 14 bases matching TRBD2. Trimming cost V 7 bases and J 9 bases; bases outside gene matches: 11. Germline CDR1 and CDR2: LNHDA and SQIVND (reference sequence). The CDR3 totals 16 residues. CDR3 nucleotide sequence: TGTGCCAGTAAACCCCAGGGACTAGCGGGAGTAGGTGAGCAGTTCTTC. This sequence encodes CASKPQGLAGVGEQFF. Drawing the rest from reference TRBV19 and TRBJ2-1, the complete variable domain is DGGITQSPKYLFRKEGQNVTLSCEQNLNHDAMYWYRQDPGQGLRLIYYSQIVNDFQKGDIAEGYSVSREKKESFPLTVTSAQKNPTAFYLCASKPQGLAGVGEQFFGPGTRLTVL.